What follows are 11 T cell receptor beta chains derived from one specimen sequenced in a study of cytomegalovirus exposure and HLA in healthy donors. The PCR made use of 60 Vbeta and 13 Jbeta primers. Assay: immunoSEQ multiplex PCR; the TCRdb copy retains only in-frame clones and omits some. This sample has 70,000 to 95,000 clones, with around 62% found just once. The sample taken for sequencing was PBMCs. The receptors were gathered from a young woman in good health and CMV-seropositive.

The chain joins TRBV7-8 to TRBJ2-1, with TRBD2 matching over 14 bases. After removal of 5 bases from V and 0 bases from J, the junction contained 6 bases not matched to a gene. The germline gives CDR1 SGHVS, CDR2 FQNEAQ. The CDR3 extends over 18 amino acids. DNA for the CDR3: TGTGCCAGCAGCGTTCGACTAGCGGGGGGGAGCTCCTACAATGAGCAGTTCTTC. This sequence encodes CASSVRLAGGSSYNEQFF. The full variable domain, in which reference TRBV7-8 and TRBJ2-1 provide the parts outside the CDR3, is GAGVSQSPRYKVAKRGQDVALRCDPISGHVSLFWYQQALGQGPEFLTYFQNEAQLDKSGLPSDRFFAERPEGSVSTLKIQRTQQEDSAVYLCASSVRLAGGSSYNEQFFGPGTRLTVL.

A few counts support this clone. The CDR3: CASSRGQGSYEQYF. The CDR3 DNA is TGCGCCAGCAGCCGGGGACAGGGGAGCTACGAGCAGTACTTC. The chain combines TRBV5-1 with TRBJ2-7, with 10 bases identical to TRBD1. Germline values: CDR1 SGHRS, CDR2 YFSETQ. This CDR3 contains 14 residues. Germline trimming cut 4 bases from V and 3 bases from J; bases unmatched to any gene: 4.

With regard to this clone: The sample has other DNA sequences that encode this CDR3 too. This sequence joins TRBV7-9 and TRBJ1-1, with D unresolved. Trimming shortened V by 1 base and J by 0 bases, and 9 bases separated the two germline ends. Germline V gene data show CDR1 as SEHNR and CDR2 as FQNEAQ (reference sequence). CDR3 size: 15 residues. For the CDR3, the DNA is TGTGCCAGCAGCTTAGAAAGGAGAATGAACACTGAAGCTTTCTTT. This gives the protein CASSLERRMNTEAFF.

This clone was picked up a small number of times. The chain has TRBV18 and TRBJ2-3, with TRBD1 matching over 7 bases. With V trimmed by 4 bases and J by 6 bases, 4 bases remained unmatched. Germline CDR1 is KGHSH and CDR2 is LQKENI. This CDR3 is 13 amino acids long. The CDR3 coding sequence is TGTGCCAGCTCACGAGGGGGCGCGGATACGCAGTATTTT. Amino acid sequence: CASSRGGADTQYF.

This clone was counted between two and nine times. The genes are TRBV7-3 and TRBJ1-1; TRBD1 agrees at 9 bases. The V and J ends lost 9 bases and 2 bases, in that order; junction bases with no gene match: 7. CDR1 and CDR2 (germline): SGHTA, FQGTGA. The CDR3 has 14 residues. The CDR3 bases are TGTGCCAGTTCGGGACAGGGAATAAACACTGAAGCTTTCTTT. Its translation: CASSGQGINTEAFF.

This clone was found a few times. The gene calls are TRBV29-1 and TRBJ1-5; D is unclear. Germline lookup yields CDR1 SQVTM and CDR2 ANQGSEA. The CDR3 loop spans 12 amino acids. Between the trimmed V and J ends, which lost 8 bases and 11 bases, there was a span of 19 bases. The CDR3 DNA is TGCAGCACTACGACGGGGATCGGGGCCCAGCATTTT. It is translated as CSTTTGIGAQHF.

The chain couples TRBV6-5 to TRBJ1-6, with D hard to call. The CDR3 has 12 amino acids. Between the trimmed V and J ends, which lost 4 bases and 5 bases, there was a span of 3 bases. Germline V gene lookup returns CDR1 MNHEY and CDR2 SVGAGI. The DNA for the CDR3 is TGTGCCAGCAGTTCAGATAATTCACCCCTCCACTTT. Translated: CASSSDNSPLHF.

The chain couples TRBV19 to TRBJ1-2, with D possibly TRBD1 on 6 matching bases. Trimming cost V 5 bases and J 8 bases, with 18 bases left between them. Per germline, CDR1 LNHDA and CDR2 SQIVND (reference sequence). The CDR3 spans 14 residues. The CDR3 loop reads CASSPYSTGTGYTF. The CDR3 region has the DNA TGTGCCAGTAGTCCCTACTCTACAGGGACAGGCTACACCTTC.

This chain uses TRBV7-2 with TRBJ1-4, with TRBD1 matching over 7 bases. V lost 5 bases, J lost 5 bases, and 8 bases stayed unmatched. CDR1 is SGHTA, CDR2 FQGNSA, per germline. The CDR3 sequence is 15 residues long. The CDR3 bases are TGTGCCAGCAGCAGAGAGGTACAGGGGAATGAAAAACTGTTTTTT. This sequence encodes CASSREVQGNEKLFF.

This clone came up a few times. The chain combines TRBV4-1 with TRBJ1-1; D is ambiguous. V was pared by 1 base and J by 5 bases, with 8 bases between. CDR1 and CDR2 from the germline V gene are MGHRA and YSYEKL. CDR3 length equals 13 residues. CDR3 sequence reads: CASSQARGTEAFF. The CDR3 coding sequence is TGCGCCAGCAGCCAAGCACGAGGGACTGAAGCTTTCTTT.

The genes are TRBV6-1 and TRBJ2-5, with 10 positions matching TRBD2. CDR3 length: 17 amino acids. The trim removed 1 base at V and 4 bases at J, leaving 9 bases unmatched. CDR1 and CDR2 from the germline V gene are MNHNS and SASEGT. CDR3 amino acids: CASSEGRLAGVGETQYF. As DNA, the CDR3 is TGTGCCAGCAGTGAAGGTCGGCTAGCGGGGGTCGGAGAGACCCAGTACTTC.